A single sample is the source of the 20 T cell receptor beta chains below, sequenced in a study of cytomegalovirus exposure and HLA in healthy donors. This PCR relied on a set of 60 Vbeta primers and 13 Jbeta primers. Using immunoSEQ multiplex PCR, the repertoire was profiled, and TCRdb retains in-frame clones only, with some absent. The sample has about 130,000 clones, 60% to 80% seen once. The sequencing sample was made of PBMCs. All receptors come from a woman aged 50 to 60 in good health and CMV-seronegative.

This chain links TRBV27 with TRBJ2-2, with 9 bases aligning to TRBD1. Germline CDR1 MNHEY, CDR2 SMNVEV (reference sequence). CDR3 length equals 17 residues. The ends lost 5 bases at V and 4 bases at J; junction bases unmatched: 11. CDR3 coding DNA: TGTGCCAGCAGTGACCCGGGACAGGGAATGGTCACCGGGGAGCTGTTTTTT. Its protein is CASSDPGQGMVTGELFF.

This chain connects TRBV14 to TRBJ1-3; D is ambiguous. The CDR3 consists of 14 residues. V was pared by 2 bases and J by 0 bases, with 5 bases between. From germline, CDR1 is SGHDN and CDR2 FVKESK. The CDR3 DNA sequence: TGTGCCAGCAGCCAATCATTCTCTGGAAACACCATATATTTT. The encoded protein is CASSQSFSGNTIYF.

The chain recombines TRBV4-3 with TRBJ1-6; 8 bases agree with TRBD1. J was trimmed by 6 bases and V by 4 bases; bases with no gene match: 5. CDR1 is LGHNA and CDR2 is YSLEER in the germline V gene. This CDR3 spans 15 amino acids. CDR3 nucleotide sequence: TGCGCCAGCAGCCCCCGGGACAGGAGTAATTCACCCCTCCACTTT. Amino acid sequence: CASSPRDRSNSPLHF.

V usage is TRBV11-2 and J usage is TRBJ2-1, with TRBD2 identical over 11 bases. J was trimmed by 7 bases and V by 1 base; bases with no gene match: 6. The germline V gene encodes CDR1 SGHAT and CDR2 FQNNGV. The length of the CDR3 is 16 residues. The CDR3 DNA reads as TGTGCCAGCAGCTTAGGCCCCTTAGCGGGAGGGAATGAGCAGTTCTTC. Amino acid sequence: CASSLGPLAGGNEQFF. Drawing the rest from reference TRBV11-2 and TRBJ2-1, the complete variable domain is EAGVAQSPRYKIIEKRQSVAFWCNPISGHATLYWYQQILGQGPKLLIQFQNNGVVDDSQLPKDRFSAERLKGVDSTLKIQPAKLEDSAVYLCASSLGPLAGGNEQFFGPGTRLTVL.

CDR3 in amino acids: CASSQGGGNTEAFF. CDR3 nucleotide sequence: TGTGCCAGCAGCCAAGGAGGGGGGAACACTGAAGCTTTCTTT. The chain combines TRBV4-2 with TRBJ1-1, with D possibly TRBD1 on 6 matching bases. This CDR3 is 14 amino acids long. CDR1 LGHNA and CDR2 YNFKEQ come from the germline V gene. Trimming pared 1 base from V and 1 base from J, leaving 7 bases between.

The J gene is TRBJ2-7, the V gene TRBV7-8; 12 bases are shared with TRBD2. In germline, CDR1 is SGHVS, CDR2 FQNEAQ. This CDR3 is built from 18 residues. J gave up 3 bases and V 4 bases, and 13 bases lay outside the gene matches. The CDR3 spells CASSSRLAGGPPFYEQYF. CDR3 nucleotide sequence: TGTGCCAGCAGCTCGAGGCTAGCGGGAGGGCCGCCTTTCTACGAGCAGTACTTC.

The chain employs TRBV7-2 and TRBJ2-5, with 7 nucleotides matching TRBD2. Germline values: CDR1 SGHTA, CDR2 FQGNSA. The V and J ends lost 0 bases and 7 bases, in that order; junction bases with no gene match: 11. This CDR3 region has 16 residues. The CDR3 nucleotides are TGTGCCAGCAGCTTAGCGTATCGCGGGAGTTACGGGACCCAGTACTTC. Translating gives CASSLAYRGSYGTQYF. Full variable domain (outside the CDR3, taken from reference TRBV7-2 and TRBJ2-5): GAGVSQSPSNKVTEKGKDVELRCDPISGHTALYWYRQSLGQGLEFLIYFQGNSAPDKSGLPSDRFSAERTGGSVSTLTIQRTQQEDSAVYLCASSLAYRGSYGTQYFGPGTRLLVL.

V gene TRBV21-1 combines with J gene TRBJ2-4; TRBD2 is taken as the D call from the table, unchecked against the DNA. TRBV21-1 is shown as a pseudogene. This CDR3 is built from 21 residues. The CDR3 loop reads CASSKASCLVPTSYAKNIQYF. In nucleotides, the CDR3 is TGTGCCAGCAGCAAAGCAAGCTGCCTCGTTCCGACTAGTTATGCCAAAAACATTCAGTACTTC.

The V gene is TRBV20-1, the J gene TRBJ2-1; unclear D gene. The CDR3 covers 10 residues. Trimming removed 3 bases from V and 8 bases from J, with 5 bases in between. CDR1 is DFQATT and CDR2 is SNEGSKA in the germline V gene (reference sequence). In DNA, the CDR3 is TGCAGTGCTAGTCTTGATGAGCAGTTCTTC. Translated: CSASLDEQFF.

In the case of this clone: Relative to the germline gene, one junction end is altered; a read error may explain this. The DNA for the CDR3 is TGCGCCAGCAGCGAAGAATGGCTCCAAGTCGACACTGAAGCTTTCTTT. As protein: CASSEEWLQVDTEAFF. This rearrangement joins TRBV4-3 to TRBJ1-1; D unresolved. The CDR3 length is 16 residues. Germline CDR1 is LGHNA and CDR2 is YSLEER.

CDR3 residues: CASSLGGGSHTEAFF. The CDR3 region has the DNA TGTGCCAGCAGCTTAGGCGGCGGAAGTCACACTGAAGCTTTCTTT. This chain connects TRBV7-9 to TRBJ1-1; D call uncertain. Per the germline V gene, CDR1 is SEHNR and CDR2 is FQNEAQ (reference sequence). The CDR3 has 15 residues. Trimming stripped 1 base from V and 3 bases from J, with 12 bases between.

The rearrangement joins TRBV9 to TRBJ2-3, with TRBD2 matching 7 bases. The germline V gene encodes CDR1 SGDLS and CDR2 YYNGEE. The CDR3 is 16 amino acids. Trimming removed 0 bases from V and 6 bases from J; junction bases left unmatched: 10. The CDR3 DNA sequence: TGTGCCAGCAGCGTAGAAGGAGGCGGGAGTGGGGATACGCAGTATTTT. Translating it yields CASSVEGGGSGDTQYF.

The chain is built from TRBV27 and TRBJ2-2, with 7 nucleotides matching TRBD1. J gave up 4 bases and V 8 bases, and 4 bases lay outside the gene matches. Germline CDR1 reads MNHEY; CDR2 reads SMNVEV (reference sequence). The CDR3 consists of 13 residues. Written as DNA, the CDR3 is TGTGCCAGCCATACAGGGGCCACCGGGGAGCTGTTTTTT. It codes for CASHTGATGELFF.

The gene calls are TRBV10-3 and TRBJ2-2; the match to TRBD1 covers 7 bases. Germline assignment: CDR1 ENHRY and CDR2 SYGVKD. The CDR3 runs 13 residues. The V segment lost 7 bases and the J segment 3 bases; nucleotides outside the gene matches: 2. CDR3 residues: CAITGTDTGELFF. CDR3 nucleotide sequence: TGTGCCATCACCGGGACAGACACCGGGGAGCTGTTTTTT.

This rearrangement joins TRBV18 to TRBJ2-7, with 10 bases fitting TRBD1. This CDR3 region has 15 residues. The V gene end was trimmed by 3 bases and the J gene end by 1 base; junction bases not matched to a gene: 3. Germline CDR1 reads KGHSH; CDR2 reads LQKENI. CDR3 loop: CASSPGQGSSYEQYF. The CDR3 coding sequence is TGTGCCAGCTCACCGGGACAGGGGTCTTCCTACGAGCAGTACTTC.

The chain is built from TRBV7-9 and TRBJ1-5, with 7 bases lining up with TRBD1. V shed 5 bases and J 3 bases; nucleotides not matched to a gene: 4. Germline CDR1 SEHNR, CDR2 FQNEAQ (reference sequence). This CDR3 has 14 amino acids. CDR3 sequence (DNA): TGTGCCAGCAGCGGCGACAGGGTCAATCAGCCCCAGCATTTT. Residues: CASSGDRVNQPQHF.

The CDR3 bases are TGTGCCAGCAGCAACGGATTTTCCGGGGAAAATGAGCAGTTCTTC. Protein: CASSNGFSGENEQFF. J is TRBJ2-1 and V is TRBV6-6, with a tentative D call TRBD2 (5 bases). This CDR3 region has 15 residues. CDR1 MNHNY and CDR2 SVGAGI come from the germline V gene (reference sequence). V was trimmed by 6 bases and J by 7 bases, leaving 19 bases between them.

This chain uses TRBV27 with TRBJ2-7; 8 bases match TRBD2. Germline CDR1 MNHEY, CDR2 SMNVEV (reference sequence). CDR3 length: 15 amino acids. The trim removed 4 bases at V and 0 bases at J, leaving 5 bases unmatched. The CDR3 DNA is TGTGCCAGCAGTTCCCCAGCGGGAGACTCCTACGAGCAGTACTTC. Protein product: CASSSPAGDSYEQYF.

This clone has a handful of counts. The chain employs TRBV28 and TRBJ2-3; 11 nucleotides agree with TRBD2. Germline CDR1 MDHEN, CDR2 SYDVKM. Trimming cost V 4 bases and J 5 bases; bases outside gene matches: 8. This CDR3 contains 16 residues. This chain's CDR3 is CASSSSLAGGGDTQYF. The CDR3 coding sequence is TGTGCCAGCAGTTCTTCCCTAGCGGGAGGAGGAGATACGCAGTATTTT. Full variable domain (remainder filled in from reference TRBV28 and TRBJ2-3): DVKVTQSSRYLVKRTGEKVFLECVQDMDHENMFWYRQDPGLGLRLIYFSYDVKMKEKGDIPEGYSVSREKKERFSLILESASTNQTSMYLCASSSSLAGGGDTQYFGPGTRLTVL.

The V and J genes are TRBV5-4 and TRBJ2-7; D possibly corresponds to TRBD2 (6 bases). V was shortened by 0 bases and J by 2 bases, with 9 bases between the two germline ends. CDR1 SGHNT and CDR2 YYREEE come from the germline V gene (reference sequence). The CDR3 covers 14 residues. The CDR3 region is CASSLDQRAYEQYF. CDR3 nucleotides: TGTGCCAGCAGCTTGGATCAGCGGGCCTACGAGCAGTACTTC. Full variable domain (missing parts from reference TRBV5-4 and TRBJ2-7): ETGVTQSPTHLIKTRGQQVTLRCSSQSGHNTVSWYQQALGQGPQFIFQYYREEENGRGNFPPRFSGLQFPNYSSELNVNALELDDSALYLCASSLDQRAYEQYFGPGTRLTVT.